This TCR beta chain was observed in a study of identical twins. The study, taken as a whole, reports: The degree of excess twin sharing was weaker in beta out-of-frame sequences. The abundant beta clonotypes from cord blood had fewer insertions, and memory repertoires had none of this. Among monozygotic twins, out-of-frame TCR alpha sharing exceeded what models predicted.

TCRdb ran MiXCR on the 5' RACE reads and lists one entry per CDR3 protein. The table shows some 460,000 distinct CDR3 sequences, with 14% occurring only once. This clonotype was picked up a small number of times. Its antigen is unidentified. Trimming cost V 0 bases and J 6 bases, with 9 bases left between them. The CDR3 loop spans 14 amino acids. Looked up from germline, CDR1 is SGHRS and CDR2 is YFSETQ. These records were also assigned to another study, of yellow fever vaccine responses in identical twins.

Sample: CD4+ T cells sorted from blood. This chain links TRBV5-1 with TRBJ2-2; D may be TRBD2 (5 bases). The source of this sequence is a woman aged 18-35 years in good health. The chain's CDR3 is CASSLAHGAGELFF. The CDR3 nucleotides are TGCGCCAGCAGCTTGGCCCACGGGGCCGGGGAGCTGTTTTTT.